The sequence of this T cell receptor beta chain was determined in a study of cytomegalovirus exposure and HLA in healthy donors. It was with 60 Vbeta and 13 Jbeta primers that the PCR ran. Sequencing used immunoSEQ multiplex PCR; TCRdb keeps in-frame clones, though not all of them. This sample has some 180,000 clones, with 70% to 80% found just once. The germline gives CDR1 SGHRS, CDR2 YFSETQ. The CDR3 sequence is 14 residues long. V lost 1 base and J 2 bases, leaving 9 bases between the germline ends. J is TRBJ2-5 and V is TRBV5-1, with a possible D match to TRBD2 (6 bases). The sequenced material came from PBMCs. The TCR originated in an older woman in good health and CMV-seropositive. CDR3 DNA: TGCGCCAGCAGCTTGATGGCGGGACAAGAGACCCAGTACTTC. Protein product: CASSLMAGQETQYF. The full variable domain, completed using reference TRBV5-1 and TRBJ2-5, is KAGVTQTPRYLIKTRGQQVTLSCSPISGHRSVSWYQQTPGQGLQFLFEYFSETQRNKGNFPGRFSGRQFSNSRSEMNVSTLELGDSALYLCASSLMAGQETQYFGPGTRLLVL.